What follows are 32 T cell receptor beta chains derived from one specimen sequenced in a study of OX40 agonist ivuxolimab in advanced cancers. Assay used: immunoSEQ multiplex PCR; TCRdb lists only in-frame clones, some missing. The sample holds 70,000 to 85,000 clones, approximately 93% seen once. The sequencing here drew on CD4+ or CD8+ T cells sorted from blood, taken in a trial of the OX40 agonist ivuxolimab. These TCRs come from an adult with an advanced solid tumor such as melanoma, head and neck, liver or kidney cancer.

The chain employs TRBV9 and TRBJ1-6; 7 nucleotides agree with TRBD1. The CDR3 is 14 amino acids. Germline V gene data show CDR1 as SGDLS and CDR2 as YYNGEE. J gave up 9 bases and V 4 bases, and 7 bases lay outside the gene matches. The CDR3 region has the DNA TGTGCCAGCAGCCGTGAGGGGGCCCCTTCACCCCTCCACTTT. It is translated as CASSREGAPSPLHF.

Details on this clone: Other DNA variants within this sample encode the same CDR3. This sequence joins TRBV11-2 and TRBJ2-7; 9 positions match TRBD1. CDR1 and CDR2 from the germline V gene are SGHAT and FQNNGV. V dropped 3 bases and J dropped 3; count of bases not matched to a gene: 3. The CDR3 spans 14 residues. The CDR3 here is CASSLGQGGYEQYF. For the CDR3, the DNA is TGTGCCAGCAGCTTGGGACAGGGAGGCTACGAGCAGTACTTC.

The rearrangement links TRBV11-3 to TRBJ1-2; 7 nucleotides align to TRBD1. The length of the CDR3 is 15 residues. From germline, CDR1 is SGHNT and CDR2 YENEEA. V dropped 5 bases and J dropped 1; count of bases not matched to a gene: 7. CDR3 sequence: CASSHSGQYNYGYTF. DNA of the CDR3: TGTGCCAGCAGCCATTCGGGACAGTATAACTATGGCTACACCTTC.

In this sample, this clone turned up a few times. V is TRBV7-2 and J is TRBJ2-7; D might be TRBD2 (5 bases). The CDR3 runs 17 residues. The V end was cut by 5 bases, the J end by 2 bases, with 22 bases between. Germline V gives CDR1 SGHTA, CDR2 FQGNSA. This CDR3 reads CASSPLSGPTRPYEQYF. Written as DNA, the CDR3 is TGTGCCAGCAGCCCCCTGTCCGGACCCACTAGACCCTACGAGCAGTACTTC. Together with reference TRBV7-2 and TRBJ2-7, the CDR3 gives the full variable domain: GAGVSQSPSNKVTEKGKDVELRCDPISGHTALYWYRQSLGQGLEFLIYFQGNSAPDKSGLPSDRFSAERTGGSVSTLTIQRTQQEDSAVYLCASSPLSGPTRPYEQYFGPGTRLTVT.

V and J are TRBV11-1 and TRBJ1-5; D gene uncertain. The CDR3 is made up of 11 amino acids. Germline loops: CDR1 SGHAT, CDR2 FQDESV (reference sequence). The V and J ends lost 1 base and 12 bases respectively, with 7 bases between them. The CDR3 coding sequence is TGTGCCAGCAGCTTAGGTTCTGTCCAGCATTTT. Amino acid sequence: CASSLGSVQHF.

The CDR3 loop reads CSVPSGAGYEQYF. The CDR3 DNA is TGCAGCGTTCCCAGCGGGGCTGGCTACGAGCAGTACTTC. The rearrangement links TRBV29-1 to TRBJ2-7; 7 bases are shared with TRBD2. The CDR3 consists of 13 residues. Germline CDR1 and CDR2: SQVTM and ANQGSEA. V lost 5 bases, J lost 3 bases, and 7 bases stayed unmatched.

This clone was seen more than once but under ten times. The V and J genes are TRBV27 and TRBJ1-1; possibly TRBD1 for D (5 bases). Trimming left V 6 bases short and J 1 base short, with 15 bases between. Germline CDR1 MNHEY, CDR2 SMNVEV (reference sequence). This CDR3 contains 15 residues. The CDR3 region is CASRQAQVGNTEAFF. The DNA for the CDR3 is TGTGCCAGCAGGCAAGCACAGGTAGGGAACACTGAAGCTTTCTTT.

The chain links TRBV2 to TRBJ2-1, with TRBD2 identical over 9 bases. Germline CDR1 reads SNHLY; CDR2 reads FYNNEI. Trimming took 1 base from V and 10 from J; bases not matched to a gene: 11. CDR3 length equals 16 residues. The chain's CDR3 is CASSEGGRVGFREQFF. CDR3 nucleotides: TGTGCCAGCAGTGAAGGCGGGAGGGTAGGGTTCCGGGAGCAGTTCTTC.

The V call is TRBV7-9, the J call TRBJ2-2, with D possibly being TRBD2 (6 bases). There are 17 residues in the CDR3. V lost 5 bases to trimming and J lost 0 bases, with 16 bases between them. CDR1 is SEHNR, CDR2 FQNEAQ, per germline (reference sequence). CDR3 bases: TGTGCCAGCAGCCAAGTCGACGGGAGATCGAACACCGGGGAGCTGTTTTTT. Protein sequence: CASSQVDGRSNTGELFF.

The chain recombines TRBV7-8 with TRBJ2-1, with D maybe TRBD2 (5 bases). This CDR3 comprises 16 residues. V was clipped by 2 bases and J by 7 bases, with 18 bases between them. Germline values: CDR1 SGHVS, CDR2 FQNEAQ. CDR3 coding DNA: TGTGCCAGCAGCTTAAAAGCGGCCTGGCCTTGGAATGAGCAGTTCTTC. This gives the protein CASSLKAAWPWNEQFF.

The chain links TRBV19 to TRBJ2-1; possible D gene TRBD1, 6 bases. The germline V gene encodes CDR1 LNHDA and CDR2 SQIVND (reference sequence). This CDR3 comprises 13 residues. V dropped 8 bases and J dropped 3 bases, with 11 bases sitting between them. The CDR3 DNA follows: TGTGCCAGTGGGACAACGAGCTACAATGAGCAGTTCTTC. Translated, it gives CASGTTSYNEQFF.

J is TRBJ2-1 and V is TRBV2, with D possibly matching TRBD1 (6 bases). Germline V gene sequence: CDR1 SNHLY, CDR2 FYNNEI. Trimming shortened V by 8 bases and J by 4 bases, and 21 bases separated the two germline ends. This CDR3 has 16 amino acids. The CDR3 here is CASLSRGHSPYNEQFF. CDR3 sequence (DNA): TGTGCCAGCCTGTCACGGGGACACTCCCCTTACAATGAGCAGTTCTTC. The variable domain in full, with the rest retrieved from reference TRBV2 and TRBJ2-1, is EPEVTQTPSHQVTQMGQEVILRCVPISNHLYFYWYRQILGQKVEFLVSFYNNEISEKSEIFDDQFSVERPDGSNFTLKIRSTKLEDSAMYFCASLSRGHSPYNEQFFGPGTRLTVL.

The rearrangement joins TRBV25-1 to TRBJ2-7; tentative D call: TRBD2 (6 bases). Germline V gives CDR1 MGHDK, CDR2 SYGVNS. Trimming shortened V by 9 bases and J by 0 bases, and 15 bases separated the two germline ends. This CDR3 is built from 14 residues. This CDR3 is CASSGTQSSYEQYF. Here the CDR3 DNA reads TGTGCCAGTTCCGGGACTCAGAGCTCCTACGAGCAGTACTTC.

This chain connects TRBV11-2 to TRBJ1-3, with a weak D call TRBD1 (5 bases). The CDR3 sequence is 15 residues long. V was trimmed by 4 bases and J by 2 bases, leaving 12 bases between them. Per germline, CDR1 SGHAT and CDR2 FQNNGV. The CDR3: CASSSDAGTGNTIYF. CDR3 DNA: TGTGCCAGCAGCTCGGACGCAGGGACTGGAAACACCATATATTTT.

This rearrangement joins TRBV27 to TRBJ2-3; TRBD1 aligns across 10 bases. This CDR3 is built from 17 residues. CDR1 and CDR2 (germline): MNHEY, SMNVEV (reference sequence). J gave up 3 bases and V 2 bases, and 8 bases lay outside the gene matches. CDR3 in DNA: TGTGCCAGCAGTTTAGGGGCCCCGGGACAGGGGACAGATACGCAGTATTTT. Translating it yields CASSLGAPGQGTDTQYF.

This clone was seen a single time. This chain links TRBV5-1 with TRBJ1-1; D may be TRBD1 (5 bases). Trimming took off 0 bases at V and 4 bases at J, with 13 bases between the two ends. The CDR3 sequence is 15 residues long. The V gene's germline CDR1 is SGHRS and CDR2 YFSETQ. The CDR3 nucleotides are TGCGCCAGCAGCTTGGGGTCTGGGGCTGTCACTGAAGCTTTCTTT. As protein: CASSLGSGAVTEAFF.

The chain employs TRBV5-6 and TRBJ2-1, with D possibly being TRBD1 or TRBD2 (6 bases each). The CDR3 sequence is 16 residues long. From germline, CDR1 is SGHDT and CDR2 YYEEEE. V was trimmed by 0 bases and J by 4 bases, leaving 14 bases between them. The CDR3 protein is CASSLVPLGGYNEQFF. The CDR3 DNA sequence: TGTGCCAGCAGCTTGGTTCCACTAGGGGGGTACAATGAGCAGTTCTTC.

The J gene is TRBJ1-2, the V gene TRBV11-3, with 7 positions matching TRBD1. V was clipped by 2 bases and J by 2 bases; unmatched bases: 14. The germline V gene has CDR1 SGHNT and CDR2 YENEEA. The CDR3 length is 18 residues. DNA of the CDR3: TGTGCCAGCAGCTTACCCTACGAAGGGACAGCCGAGAACTATGGCTACACCTTC. This codes for CASSLPYEGTAENYGYTF.

The chain joins TRBV27 to TRBJ2-3; D ambiguous. The V end was cut by 0 bases, the J end by 4 bases, with 5 bases between. Germline V gives CDR1 MNHEY, CDR2 SMNVEV (reference sequence). CDR3 length equals 13 residues. CDR3 in amino acids: CASSLSTADTQYF. CDR3 coding DNA: TGTGCCAGCAGTTTATCGACGGCAGATACGCAGTATTTT.

The genes are TRBV18 and TRBJ2-3; D remains ambiguous. Germline CDR1 is KGHSH and CDR2 is LQKENI. The germline V and J ends were trimmed by 5 bases and 0 bases, with 6 bases remaining between them. The CDR3 contains 13 residues. The CDR3 coding sequence is TGTGCCAGCTCATCCTCTAGCACAGATACGCAGTATTTT. Its translation: CASSSSSTDTQYF.

In this sample, this clone turned up once. V usage is TRBV4-3 and J usage is TRBJ1-2; TRBD1 might be the D (5 bases). The CDR3 contains 15 residues. Trimming cost V 0 bases and J 4 bases, with 12 bases left between them. CDR1 is LGHNA and CDR2 is YSLEER in the germline V gene. CDR3: CASSQDVLGGYGYTF. The CDR3 DNA reads as TGCGCCAGCAGCCAAGATGTCCTGGGGGGCTATGGCTACACCTTC.

This clone is a singleton in its sample. The chain joins TRBV9 to TRBJ1-5, with D uncertain. The CDR3 has 15 residues. In germline, CDR1 is SGDLS, CDR2 YYNGEE. V gave up 2 bases and J gave up 5 bases, with 14 bases separating them. CDR3 in amino acids: CASSVSWEIYQPQHF. The CDR3, as DNA: TGTGCCAGCAGCGTGTCCTGGGAGATTTATCAGCCCCAGCATTTT.

This chain links TRBV4-2 with TRBJ2-1; a weak D match, TRBD2 (5 bases). Germline V lookup: CDR1 LGHNA, CDR2 YNFKEQ. Trimming removed 0 bases from V and 9 bases from J, with 9 bases in between. The CDR3 has 13 amino acids. The CDR3: CASSQEEGIEQFF. For the CDR3, the DNA is TGTGCCAGCAGCCAAGAAGAGGGAATTGAGCAGTTCTTC.

V usage is TRBV10-3 and J usage is TRBJ2-7; TRBD2 aligns across 7 bases. Germline values: CDR1 ENHRY, CDR2 SYGVKD. V lost 6 bases and J lost 6; bases outside the gene matches: 11. The length of the CDR3 is 14 residues. CDR3 DNA sequence: TGTGCCATCAGCCCGGGGCTAGCGGCGCGCGAGCAGTACTTC. This encodes CAISPGLAAREQYF.

The CDR3 DNA is TGTGCCAGCACCCACGTTAGCGGGAGTGGAGAGACCCAGTACTTC. Translation gives CASTHVSGSGETQYF. J is TRBJ2-5 and V is TRBV7-9; 9 positions agree with TRBD2. Germline CDR1 reads SEHNR; CDR2 reads FQNEAQ (reference sequence). J gave up 4 bases and V 7 bases, and 10 bases lay outside the gene matches. The CDR3 covers 15 residues.

This CDR3 is CASSPGTGYLNYGYTF. The CDR3 DNA sequence: TGTGCCAGCAGCCCCGGGACAGGATATCTTAACTATGGCTACACCTTC. The V call is TRBV7-2, the J call TRBJ1-2; 8 positions agree with TRBD1. CDR1 is SGHTA and CDR2 is FQGNSA in the germline V gene. CDR3 size: 16 residues. J lost 1 base, V lost 5 bases, and 9 bases had no gene match.

This chain uses TRBV14 with TRBJ2-5, with D tentatively TRBD2 (5 bases). CDR3 length equals 13 residues. Germline lookup yields CDR1 SGHDN and CDR2 FVKESK. The germline V and J ends were trimmed by 6 bases and 3 bases, with 11 bases remaining between them. The CDR3 sequence: CASRRRGEETQYF. The CDR3 nucleotides read TGTGCCAGCAGACGACGGGGAGAAGAGACCCAGTACTTC. Supplemented by reference TRBV14 and TRBJ2-5, the full variable domain reads EAGVTQFPSHSVIEKGQTVTLRCDPISGHDNLYWYRRVMGKEIKFLLHFVKESKQDESGMPNNRFLAERTGGTYSTLKVQPAELEDSGVYFCASRRRGEETQYFGPGTRLLVL.

The rearrangement uses TRBV4-3 and TRBJ2-4; D remains unclear. This CDR3 spans 12 amino acids. The germline V gene has CDR1 LGHNA and CDR2 YSLEER. V gave up 0 bases and J gave up 6 bases, with 3 bases separating them. The CDR3 DNA reads as TGCGCCAGCAGCCAAGACGGAAACATTCAGTACTTC. The encoded protein is CASSQDGNIQYF.

The J gene is TRBJ1-4, the V gene TRBV9; 9 nucleotides match TRBD1. V lost 0 bases to trimming and J lost 5 bases; unmatched junction nucleotides: 2. From germline, CDR1 is SGDLS and CDR2 YYNGEE. The CDR3 spans 15 residues. CDR3 in DNA: TGTGCCAGCAGCGTAGACAGGGGGCTGAATGAAAAACTGTTTTTT. Translated: CASSVDRGLNEKLFF. Combining the CDR3 with reference TRBV9 and TRBJ1-4 gives the whole variable domain DSGVTQTPKHLITATGQRVTLRCSPRSGDLSVYWYQQSLDQGLQFLIQYYNGEERAKGNILERFSAQQFPDLHSELNLSSLELGDSALYFCASSVDRGLNEKLFFGSGTQLSVL.

V is TRBV6-4 and J is TRBJ2-7; TRBD1 might be the D (6 bases). V was shortened by 0 bases and J by 2 bases, with 11 bases between the two germline ends. The CDR3 contains 15 residues. From germline, CDR1 is MRHNA and CDR2 SNTAGT. In DNA, the CDR3 is TGTGCCAGCAGTGACTCGGAACAGGGTCCCTACGAGCAGTACTTC. Its protein is CASSDSEQGPYEQYF.

The chain recombines TRBV30 with TRBJ2-5; 7 positions agree with TRBD1. V shed 1 base, J shed 2 bases, and the junction held 4 bases outside the gene matches. Germline CDR1 and CDR2: GTSNPN and SVGIG (reference sequence). The CDR3 contains 14 residues. CDR3 DNA sequence: TGTGCCTGGAGTGCCCACAGGGGACAAGAGACCCAGTACTTC. It yields the protein CAWSAHRGQETQYF. Variable domain in full (rest from reference TRBV30 and TRBJ2-5): SQTIHQWPATLVQPVGSPLSLECTVEGTSNPNLYWYRQAAGRGLQLLFYSVGIGQISSEVPQNLSASRPQDRQFILSSKKLLLSDSGFYLCAWSAHRGQETQYFGPGTRLLVL.

CDR3 nucleotides: TGCGCCAGCAGCCAAGCCGGGACAGGGGCTGGTGGTGAGCAGTTCTTC. Translation: CASSQAGTGAGGEQFF. The chain combines TRBV4-3 with TRBJ2-1, with 10 bases aligning to TRBD1. CDR3 length: 16 residues. The trim removed 1 base at V and 9 bases at J, leaving 9 bases unmatched. Germline CDR1 reads LGHNA; CDR2 reads YSLEER.